Listed here is a single T cell receptor (beta chain). Its antigen is still unknown. No base quality values were provided; no much bigger clone lies one nucleotide off. As encoded in the germline V gene, CDR1 is MDHEN while CDR2 is SYDVKM. The CDR3 starts with the cysteine, ends with the phenylalanine, and has 12 residues. Only the CDR3 region is kept as DNA, spanning 36 bases read in frame from base 1. The sample belongs to a study of shared clonotypes between healthy human individuals (dated by TCRdb to 2019 to 2021). About the study as a whole: The cohort included three men and a couple of women between 18 and 49 years of age. For each donor, CD4 naive and CD4 memory were each run on three plates, CD8 naive on two plates, and CD8 memory on one plate. The study deeply sequenced blood TCR repertoires of five healthy adults to estimate repertoire size and the extent of clonotype sharing between individuals. Different laboratories and diverse techniques were used to prepare libraries and sequence TCR repertoires, to increase sequencing depth and limit assay-specific biases. Per donor, leukapheresis produced somewhere between about 0.9 and 9 billion PBMCs.

Using the deep immunoSEQ assay, multiplex PCR amplified TCR CDR3 regions from genomic DNA. Genomic DNA extracted from each cell subset was distributed evenly over all wells of several immunoSEQ 96-well plates, and each plate served as one replicate. Each replicate PCR for sorted subsets received about 0.2 ug genomic DNA, equal to around 32,000 T cell genomes. Purified libraries were measured with a Qubit 3.0 fluorometer, size-checked on a Bioanalyzer 2100, and measured again with the KAPA Library Quantification kit. Every immunoSEQ 96-well plate was sequenced on a dedicated single-read 150-cycle Illumina NextSeq 550 flow cell. Under the source paper's analysis protocol: Because the immunoSEQ output held only junctional sequences and lacked quality scores, the filtering could not match the filtering applied to full-length reads. To assign V/J genes and CDR3, sequences were annotated against IMGT germline references using PyIR, a Python wrapper for IgBLAST v1.9. Reads were filtered out if the reads had weak V/J assignments (E-value above 1e-6), no CDR3, stop codons, out-of-frame junctions, or ambiguous translated residues. V3J clonotypes were defined as sequences sharing the same inferred V gene, J gene, and CDR3 amino acid sequence. The percentage overlap between two repertoires was calculated by dividing the number of shared unique clonotypes by the size of the smaller repertoire. Three approaches were used to assess repertoire richness: RTK rarefaction, the Chao1 estimator, and Recon v2.1 estimates of unobserved clonotypes. For all TCRbeta clonotypes obtained by the gDNA method from four donors, generation probabilities were computed with OLGA. The clones in this table, taken by TCRdb from immuneACCESS, are in-frame only. Not every clone is retained; where verified, under half of the shortfall comes from an unresolved V gene, and the cause of the rest is unknown. V and J calls and clone size follow that table, whereas D and trimming were derived from the DNA. The sample profile shows more than 2,000,000 clones; approximately 92% of them were found once. About 0.13% of the sample is taken by the ten largest.

The donors were healthy, HIV-negative adults with no recently reported acute infections or vaccinations. All donors were Caucasian adults living in Nashville, Tennessee, USA. CD4+ T cells were enriched through magnetic negative selection, after which naive cells were positively selected on CD45RA and the remaining negative fraction served as the memory subset. After blood collection by leukapheresis, PBMCs were isolated using Ficoll-Histopaque density gradient centrifugation and then cryopreserved in the vapor phase of liquid nitrogen. Analytical flow cytometry was used to check the purity and quantity of every magnetically sorted T cell population. Each sorted fraction had its genomic DNA isolated and then quantified by UV absorbance on a Nanodrop 2000c. What the research found in general, with its limitations: Rarefaction of sorted-subset datasets indicated incomplete sequencing despite the large sequencing depth. Clonotypes shared by all four sorted-subset donors showed higher generation probabilities than non-shared clonotypes. Roughly 5.2% of naive CD4, around 3.6% of naive CD8, about 2.1% of memory CD4, and approximately 0.39% of memory CD8 clonotypes were shared across four donors. Pairwise subsampling led to the expectation that sequencing depth would affect the degree of clonotype sharing among donors. Only blood was sampled, and tissue TCR repertoires likely differ from those in blood. Naive subsets generally had larger estimated clonotype richness than memory subsets did. The genetic and exposure-history diversity represented was limited by the small number of donors.

The chain employs TRBV28 and TRBJ2-6, with the D gene too uncertain to name. The TCR comes from a man aged 18 to 30 in good health. Sequences were obtained from naive CD4+ T cells sorted from blood. Interpreted using the paper, the cell subset or site label stands for: CD45RA+ positively selected. The DNA is TGTGCAACGGACTCTGGGGCCAACGTCCTGACTTTC. The translation is CATDSGANVLTF.